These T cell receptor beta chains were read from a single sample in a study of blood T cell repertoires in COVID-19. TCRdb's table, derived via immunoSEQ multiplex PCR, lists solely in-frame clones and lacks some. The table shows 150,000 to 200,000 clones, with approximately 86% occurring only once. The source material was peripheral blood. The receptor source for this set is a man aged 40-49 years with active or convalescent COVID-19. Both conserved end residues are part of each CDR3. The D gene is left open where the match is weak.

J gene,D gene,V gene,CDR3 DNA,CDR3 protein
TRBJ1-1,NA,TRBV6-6,TGTGCCAGCAGGCTACAGGTGAACACTGAAGCTTTCTTT,CASRLQVNTEAFF
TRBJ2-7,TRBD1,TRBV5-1,TGCGCCAGCAGTTGGACAGGGGGGAACGACGAGCAGTACTTC,CASSWTGGNDEQYF
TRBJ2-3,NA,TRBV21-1,TGTGCCAGCAGCAATAATTTAGCGGGGGCCTTCACAGATACGCAGTATTTT,CASSNNLAGAFTDTQYF
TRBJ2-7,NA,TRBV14,TGTGCCAGCAGCCGGGGGGTCACCTACGAGCAGTACTTC,CASSRGVTYEQYF
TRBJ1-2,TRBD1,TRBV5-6,TGTGCCAGCAGCTGGGAGACAGGGCATGGCTACACCTTC,CASSWETGHGYTF
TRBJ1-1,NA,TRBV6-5,TGTGCCAGCCAACCGGGACATAGGACGGCTGAAGCTTTCTTT,CASQPGHRTAEAFF
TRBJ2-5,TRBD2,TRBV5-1,TGCGCCAGCACCCCTTCTAGCGGCGTTACCCAAGAGACCCAGTACTTC,CASTPSSGVTQETQYF
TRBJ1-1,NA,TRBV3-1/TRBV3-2,TGTGCCAGCAGCCAAGATACCGGGAACGCCTGGGGAAACACTGAAGCTTTCTTT,CASSQDTGNAWGNTEAFF
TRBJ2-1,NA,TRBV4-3,TGCGCCAGCAGCCAAGATGGCGCTGGGAGGAACAATGAGCAGTTCTTC,CASSQDGAGRNNEQFF
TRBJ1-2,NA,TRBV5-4,TGTGCCAGCAGCCGAACAGGGTGGGTTGGCTACACCTTC,CASSRTGWVGYTF
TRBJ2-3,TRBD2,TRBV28,TGTGCCAGCAGCGAGCCTGTAGCGGGGGGGGAAAGGGATACGCAGTATTTT,CASSEPVAGGERDTQYF
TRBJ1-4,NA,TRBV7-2,TGTGCCAGCAGCTTAGAGATCCGGGGGAATGAAAAACTGTTTTTT,CASSLEIRGNEKLFF
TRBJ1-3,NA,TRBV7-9,TGTGCCAGCAGCCGGAGGACGGGGAGCTCTGGAAACACCATATATTTT,CASSRRTGSSGNTIYF